This T cell receptor beta chain was sequenced in a study of CD8+ T cells in alopecia areata. Study at large: Oral tofacitinib (5 to 10 mg twice daily) was administered to treated patients. The drug, tofacitinib, lasted 6 to 18 months, followed by 6 months off drug.

This CDR3 region has 14 residues. Germline loops: CDR1 SGHVS, CDR2 FNYEAQ. V gave up 6 bases and J gave up 7 bases; unmatched junction bases: 7. Regarding the study as a whole: Normal skin's resident alphabeta T cells are sequenced alongside lesional scalp T cells. Clonality in lesional scalp, especially alopecia totalis/universalis, exceeded that of normal scalp.

In regard to this clone: Its antigen is unidentified.

Treatment of the sample: oral pan-JAK inhibitor, 5-10 mg twice daily. Extraction and reverse transcription of RNA yielded cDNA as the sequencing template. The repertoire was sequenced with immunoSEQ multiplex PCR; TCRdb's copy has only in-frame clones and lacks some. The profile shows 270,000 or so clones, about three fifths of them singletons. This clonotype was sampled from a human donor with alopecia areata. This rearrangement joins TRBV7-6 to TRBJ1-4; 8 bases agree with TRBD1. The sequencing here drew on CD4+ T cells sorted from blood, taken at week 24, from a patient treated with tofacitinib. CDR3 DNA sequence: TGTGCCAGCAGACAGGGGGGGAATAGTGAAAAACTGTTTTTT. Translating gives CASRQGGNSEKLFF.